These 5 T cell receptor beta chains originate from one sample sequenced in a study of spatial heterogeneity in lung cancer. The time point: blood at routine non-recurrence follow-up after resection. TCRdb reprocessed the 5' RACE reads with MiXCR, giving one entry per CDR3 protein. The sample records 35,000 to 55,000 distinct CDR3 sequences, 20% to 25% being singletons. Material: PBMCs, obtained at follow-up. These receptors were taken from a female donor with early-stage non-small cell lung cancer.

V usage is TRBV2 and J usage is TRBJ1-1, with a tentative D call TRBD1 (6 bases). The germline V gene has CDR1 SNHLY and CDR2 FYNNEI. V lost 4 bases, J lost 0 bases, and 18 bases lay in between. This CDR3 is built from 17 residues. This CDR3 is CASSVRAGGTLNTEAFF. The CDR3 DNA sequence: TGTGCCAGCAGTGTAAGGGCGGGGGGCACATTGAACACTGAAGCTTTCTTT.

This clonotype was seen repeatedly, ten times or more. The chain has TRBV9 and TRBJ1-1, with D perhaps matching TRBD1 (5 bases). CDR3 length equals 13 residues. V gave up 3 bases and J gave up 1 base, with 7 bases separating them. Germline V gives CDR1 SGDLS, CDR2 YYNGEE. The CDR3: CASSATGNTEAFF. DNA of the CDR3: TGTGCCAGCAGCGCAACAGGGAACACTGAAGCTTTCTTT. Complete variable domain (other parts from reference TRBV9 and TRBJ1-1): DSGVTQTPKHLITATGQRVTLRCSPRSGDLSVYWYQQSLDQGLQFLIQYYNGEERAKGNILERFSAQQFPDLHSELNLSSLELGDSALYFCASSATGNTEAFFGQGTRLTVV.

This clonotype has a handful of counts. The chain carries TRBV11-2 and TRBJ2-7; 8 nucleotides line up with TRBD1. The CDR3 contains 14 residues. The trim removed 8 bases at V and 7 bases at J, leaving 13 bases unmatched. CDR1 is SGHAT and CDR2 is FQNNGV in the germline V gene. The CDR3 DNA is TGTGCCAGCGCTTCCAGGGGGCTGTTGAGGGAGCAGTACTTC. Protein: CASASRGLLREQYF.

There are many counts of this clonotype. V is TRBV28 and J is TRBJ2-3, with D perhaps matching TRBD2 (5 bases). Trimming stripped 5 bases from V and 0 bases from J, with 12 bases between. The CDR3 runs 15 residues. CDR1 is MDHEN, CDR2 SYDVKM, per germline. The CDR3 nucleotides are TGTGCCAGCAGTGGAGGAGTTGGGAGCACAGATACGCAGTATTTT. Translation gives CASSGGVGSTDTQYF.

This clonotype was found a few times. This sequence joins TRBV5-1 and TRBJ1-2; a weak D match, TRBD1 (5 bases). This CDR3 has 13 amino acids. The V gene's germline CDR1 is SGHRS and CDR2 YFSETQ. Trimming stripped 4 bases from V and 3 bases from J, with 10 bases between. This CDR3 reads CASSREGDYGYTF. CDR3 nucleotide sequence: TGCGCCAGCAGCCGAGAAGGGGACTATGGCTACACCTTC.